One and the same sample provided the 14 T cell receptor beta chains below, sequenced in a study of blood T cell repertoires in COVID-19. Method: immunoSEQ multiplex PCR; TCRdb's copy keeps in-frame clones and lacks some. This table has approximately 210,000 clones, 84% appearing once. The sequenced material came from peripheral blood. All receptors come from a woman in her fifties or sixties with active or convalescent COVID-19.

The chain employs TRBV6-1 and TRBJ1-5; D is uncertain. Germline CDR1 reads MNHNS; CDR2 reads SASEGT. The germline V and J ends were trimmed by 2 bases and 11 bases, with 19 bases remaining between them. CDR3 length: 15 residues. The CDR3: CASSEKGDLRAAQHF. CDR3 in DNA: TGTGCCAGCAGTGAAAAGGGAGACCTAAGGGCGGCCCAGCATTTT.

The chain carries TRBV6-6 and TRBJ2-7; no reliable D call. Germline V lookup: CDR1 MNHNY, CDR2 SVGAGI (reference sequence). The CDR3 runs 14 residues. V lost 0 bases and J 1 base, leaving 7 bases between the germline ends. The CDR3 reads CASSYSTLSYEQYV. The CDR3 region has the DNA TGTGCCAGCAGTTACTCGACTTTATCCTACGAGCAGTACGTC.

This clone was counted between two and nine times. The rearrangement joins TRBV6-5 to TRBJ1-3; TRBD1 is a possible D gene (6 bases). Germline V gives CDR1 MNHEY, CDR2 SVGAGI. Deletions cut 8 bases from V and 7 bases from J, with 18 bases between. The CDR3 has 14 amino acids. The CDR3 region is CASQQGTIANTIYF. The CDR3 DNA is TGTGCCAGCCAGCAGGGGACTATAGCGAACACCATATATTTT.

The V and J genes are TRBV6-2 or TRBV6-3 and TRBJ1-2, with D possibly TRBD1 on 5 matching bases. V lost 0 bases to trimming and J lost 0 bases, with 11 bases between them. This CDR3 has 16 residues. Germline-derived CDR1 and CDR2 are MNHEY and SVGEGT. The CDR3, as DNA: TGTGCCAGCAGTTACTCTAAGGGGCAGGCTAACTATGGCTACACCTTC. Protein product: CASSYSKGQANYGYTF.

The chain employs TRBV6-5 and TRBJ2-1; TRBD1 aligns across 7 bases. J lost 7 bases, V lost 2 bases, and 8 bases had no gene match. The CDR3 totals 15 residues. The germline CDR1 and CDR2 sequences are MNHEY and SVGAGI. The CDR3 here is CASSYTWGQKNEQFF. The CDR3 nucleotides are TGTGCCAGCAGTTACACATGGGGACAGAAGAATGAGCAGTTCTTC.

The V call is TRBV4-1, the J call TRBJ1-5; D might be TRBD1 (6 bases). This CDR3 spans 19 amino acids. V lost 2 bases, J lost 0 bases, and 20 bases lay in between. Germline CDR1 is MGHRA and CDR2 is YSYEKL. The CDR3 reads CASSQFPLRQAHSNQPQHF. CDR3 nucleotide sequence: TGCGCCAGCAGCCAATTCCCCTTGAGACAGGCTCATAGCAATCAGCCCCAGCATTTT.

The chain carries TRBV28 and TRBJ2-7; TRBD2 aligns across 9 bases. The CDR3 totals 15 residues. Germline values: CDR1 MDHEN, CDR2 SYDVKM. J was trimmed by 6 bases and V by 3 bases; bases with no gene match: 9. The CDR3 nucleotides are TGTGCCAGCAGTTTGGACAGCGGGAGGTCGGGCGAGCAGTACTTC. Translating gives CASSLDSGRSGEQYF.

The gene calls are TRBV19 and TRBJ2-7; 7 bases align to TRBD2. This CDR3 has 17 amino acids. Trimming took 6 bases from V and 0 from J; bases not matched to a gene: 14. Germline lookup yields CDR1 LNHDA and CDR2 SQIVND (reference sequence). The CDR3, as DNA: TGTGCCAGTAGCCGGCGGGAGATCGGATCGGCCTCCTACGAGCAGTACTTC. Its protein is CASSRREIGSASYEQYF.

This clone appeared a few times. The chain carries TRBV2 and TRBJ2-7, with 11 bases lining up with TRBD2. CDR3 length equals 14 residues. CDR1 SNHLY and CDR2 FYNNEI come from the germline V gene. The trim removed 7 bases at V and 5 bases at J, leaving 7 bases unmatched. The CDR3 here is CASKVTSGSHEQYF. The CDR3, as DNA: TGTGCCAGCAAAGTTACTAGCGGGAGCCACGAGCAGTACTTC.

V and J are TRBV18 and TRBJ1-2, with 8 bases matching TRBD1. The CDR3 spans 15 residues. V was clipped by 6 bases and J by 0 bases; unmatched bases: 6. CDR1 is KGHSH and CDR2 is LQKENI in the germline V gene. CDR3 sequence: CASSPGTGANYGYTF. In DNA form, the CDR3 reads TGTGCCAGCTCCCCGGGGACAGGTGCTAACTATGGCTACACCTTC.

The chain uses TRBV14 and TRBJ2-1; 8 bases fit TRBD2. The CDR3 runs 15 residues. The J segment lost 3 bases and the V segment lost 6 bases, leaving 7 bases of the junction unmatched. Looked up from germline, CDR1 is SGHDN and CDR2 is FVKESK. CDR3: CASRPPGTSYNEQFF. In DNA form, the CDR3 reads TGTGCCAGCAGACCTCCCGGGACTAGCTACAATGAGCAGTTCTTC.

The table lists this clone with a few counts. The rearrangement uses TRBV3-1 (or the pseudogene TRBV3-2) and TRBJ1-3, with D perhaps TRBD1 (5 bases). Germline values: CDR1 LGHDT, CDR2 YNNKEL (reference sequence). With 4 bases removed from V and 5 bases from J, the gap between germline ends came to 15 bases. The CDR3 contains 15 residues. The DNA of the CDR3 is TGTGCCAGCAGCCGCAACGAAAGGGGCAGAAACACCATATATTTT. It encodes CASSRNERGRNTIYF.

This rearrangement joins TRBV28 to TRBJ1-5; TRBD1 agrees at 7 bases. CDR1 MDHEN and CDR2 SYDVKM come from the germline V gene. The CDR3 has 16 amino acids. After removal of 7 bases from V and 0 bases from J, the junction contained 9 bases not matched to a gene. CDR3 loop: CASTITGEYSNQPQHF. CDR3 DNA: TGTGCCAGCACCATAACAGGGGAATATAGCAATCAGCCCCAGCATTTT.

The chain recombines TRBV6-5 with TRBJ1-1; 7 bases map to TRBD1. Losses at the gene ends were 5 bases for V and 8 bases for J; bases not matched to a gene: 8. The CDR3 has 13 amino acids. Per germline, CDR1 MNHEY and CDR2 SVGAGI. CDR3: CASSPDMDREAFF. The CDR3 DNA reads TGTGCCAGCAGTCCCGATATGGACAGGGAAGCTTTCTTT.